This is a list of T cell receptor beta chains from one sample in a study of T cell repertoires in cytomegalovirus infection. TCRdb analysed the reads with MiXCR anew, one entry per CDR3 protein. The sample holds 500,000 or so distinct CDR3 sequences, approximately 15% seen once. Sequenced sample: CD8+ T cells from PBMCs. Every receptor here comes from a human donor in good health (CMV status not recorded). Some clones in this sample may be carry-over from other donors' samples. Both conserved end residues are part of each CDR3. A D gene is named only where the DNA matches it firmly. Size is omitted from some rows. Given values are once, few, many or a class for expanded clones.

cdr3_nt: TGTGCCAGCAGTTGGGCCTTGGGAGGAGAGACCCAGTACTTC
cdr3_aa: CASSWALGGETQYF
j_call: TRBJ2-5
v_call: TRBV12-3/TRBV12-4
d_call: -
clone_size: many

cdr3_nt: TGTGCCAGCAGCTTAGCGGGAGAGTACGAGCAGTACTTC
cdr3_aa: CASSLAGEYEQYF
j_call: TRBJ2-7
v_call: TRBV11-3
d_call: -
clone_size: few

cdr3_nt: TGTGCCAGCAGCCCTCCGGGACTTCCGGGGGAGTTCTTC
cdr3_aa: CASSPPGLPGEFF
j_call: TRBJ2-1
v_call: TRBV7-2
d_call: -
clone_size: many

cdr3_nt: TGTGCCAGCAGTTGGAACAGAAATCAGCCCCAGCATTTT
cdr3_aa: CASSWNRNQPQHF
j_call: TRBJ1-5
v_call: TRBV12-3/TRBV12-4
d_call: -
clone_size: many

cdr3_nt: TGTGCCAGCAGCCCTGGGACAGGGGGTCTTCAAGAGACCCAGTACTTC
cdr3_aa: CASSPGTGGLQETQYF
j_call: TRBJ2-5
v_call: TRBV7-2
d_call: TRBD1
clone_size: many

cdr3_nt: TGTGCCAGCAGTTTAATTATAGGTTCGCCGGGACAGGTGAACACCGGGGAGCTGTTTTTT
cdr3_aa: CASSLIIGSPGQVNTGELFF
j_call: TRBJ2-2
v_call: TRBV12-3/TRBV12-4
d_call: TRBD1
clone_size: many

cdr3_nt: TGTGCCAGCAGGAGACAGGATGTCGATGAGCAGTTCTTC
cdr3_aa: CASRRQDVDEQFF
j_call: TRBJ2-1
v_call: TRBV2
d_call: -
clone_size: -

cdr3_nt: TGCGCCAGCAGCCAAGCTGGGTTTATCTCTGGGGCCAACGTCCTGACTTTC
cdr3_aa: CASSQAGFISGANVLTF
j_call: TRBJ2-6
v_call: TRBV4-1
d_call: -
clone_size: -

cdr3_nt: TGTGCCAGTAGTATAGGGGTTCGCACAGATACGCAGTATTTT
cdr3_aa: CASSIGVRTDTQYF
j_call: TRBJ2-3
v_call: TRBV19
d_call: -
clone_size: many

cdr3_nt: TGCAGCGTTGAAAAGCGGACAGGGCCCTACGAGCAGTACTTC
cdr3_aa: CSVEKRTGPYEQYF
j_call: TRBJ2-7
v_call: TRBV29-1
d_call: TRBD1
clone_size: -

cdr3_nt: TGTGCCAGCAGTTTGGACAGTGCAACTAATGAAAAACTGTTTTTT
cdr3_aa: CASSLDSATNEKLFF
j_call: TRBJ1-4
v_call: TRBV27
d_call: -
clone_size: many

cdr3_nt: TGCAGCGTTGGACGGGGCGATGAGCAGTTCTTC
cdr3_aa: CSVGRGDEQFF
j_call: TRBJ2-1
v_call: TRBV29-1
d_call: -
clone_size: -

cdr3_nt: TGTGCCAGCAGCCACAGCTACGAGCAGTACTTC
cdr3_aa: CASSHSYEQYF
j_call: TRBJ2-7
v_call: TRBV7-2
d_call: -
clone_size: many

cdr3_nt: TGTGCAAGCAGCCCGACAGGTTCCGCAGATACGCCGTATTTT
cdr3_aa: CASSPTGSADTPYF
j_call: TRBJ2-3
v_call: TRBV7-2
d_call: -
clone_size: -

cdr3_nt: TGCAGTGCTAGAGAATACGGGAGTGAGGAAAAACTGTTTTTT
cdr3_aa: CSAREYGSEEKLFF
j_call: TRBJ1-4
v_call: TRBV20-1
d_call: -
clone_size: few

cdr3_nt: TGTGCCAGCAGACCCAAGGGCAGGGGTCACGGCTACACCTTC
cdr3_aa: CASRPKGRGHGYTF
j_call: TRBJ1-2
v_call: TRBV25-1
d_call: -
clone_size: -

cdr3_nt: TGTGCCAGCAGTCCCCCGGGGGGTAGCTCCTACGAGCAGTACTTC
cdr3_aa: CASSPPGGSSYEQYF
j_call: TRBJ2-7
v_call: TRBV6-6
d_call: TRBD2
clone_size: few

cdr3_nt: TGTGCCAGCAGTTTAGCCCGGGGGGGAGAGACCCAGTACTTC
cdr3_aa: CASSLARGGETQYF
j_call: TRBJ2-5
v_call: TRBV12-3/TRBV12-4
d_call: TRBD2
clone_size: many

cdr3_nt: TGCAGTGCTGGCGCCTTTCGGAACAATGAGCAGTTCTTC
cdr3_aa: CSAGAFRNNEQFF
j_call: TRBJ2-1
v_call: TRBV20-1
d_call: -
clone_size: many

cdr3_nt: TGTGCCAGCAGTTACGGGGTGGGCACAGATACGCAGTATTTT
cdr3_aa: CASSYGVGTDTQYF
j_call: TRBJ2-3
v_call: TRBV6-5
d_call: -
clone_size: -

cdr3_nt: TGTGCCAGCAGACTAGACAGGGGCGAGCAGTACTTC
cdr3_aa: CASRLDRGEQYF
j_call: TRBJ2-7
v_call: TRBV7-8
d_call: TRBD1
clone_size: many

cdr3_nt: TGTGCCAGCAGCTCGACAGGGAGCACAGATACGCAGTATTTT
cdr3_aa: CASSSTGSTDTQYF
j_call: TRBJ2-3
v_call: TRBV7-3
d_call: TRBD1
clone_size: many

cdr3_nt: TGCGCCAACAGCCAAGATGGGACAGGGGGTGATGAGCAGTTCTTC
cdr3_aa: CANSQDGTGGDEQFF
j_call: TRBJ2-1
v_call: TRBV4-1
d_call: TRBD1
clone_size: -

cdr3_nt: TGTGCCAGCAGCGACGGACAGGGGGGGCAGCCCCAGCATTTT
cdr3_aa: CASSDGQGGQPQHF
j_call: TRBJ1-5
v_call: TRBV28
d_call: TRBD1
clone_size: -

cdr3_nt: TGTGCCAGCAGCTTAGCGGCGGGACAGACGGAAGCTTTCTTT
cdr3_aa: CASSLAAGQTEAFF
j_call: TRBJ1-1
v_call: TRBV7-6
d_call: TRBD1
clone_size: many

cdr3_nt: TGTGCCAGCAGTCCTCCCTTCAGCGGGGGGCAGAGGGATGGCTACACCTTC
cdr3_aa: CASSPPFSGGQRDGYTF
j_call: TRBJ1-2
v_call: TRBV2
d_call: -
clone_size: -

cdr3_nt: TGTGCCAGCAAAGGGGGTGGCACGGAAGGGTTTGGGCTCTCTGGGGCCAACGTCCTGACTTTC
cdr3_aa: CASKGGGTEGFGLSGANVLTF
j_call: TRBJ2-6
v_call: TRBV27
d_call: -
clone_size: many

cdr3_nt: TGTGCCATCACTCGCGGGGGAGGCGGGAATGAGCAGTTCTTC
cdr3_aa: CAITRGGGGNEQFF
j_call: TRBJ2-1
v_call: TRBV2
d_call: TRBD2
clone_size: few

cdr3_nt: TGCGCCAGCAGCTTGGAAGCTAGCGGCACAGATACGCAGTATTTT
cdr3_aa: CASSLEASGTDTQYF
j_call: TRBJ2-3
v_call: TRBV5-1
d_call: -
clone_size: -

cdr3_nt: TGTGCCAGCAGTCCGTGGACAGGGCTGGGAGGCTACACCTTC
cdr3_aa: CASSPWTGLGGYTF
j_call: TRBJ1-2
v_call: TRBV27
d_call: TRBD1
clone_size: few

cdr3_nt: TGTGCCAGCAGTTTGGAAGGGAATGGCTACACCTTC
cdr3_aa: CASSLEGNGYTF
j_call: TRBJ1-2
v_call: TRBV28
d_call: -
clone_size: few

cdr3_nt: TGTGCCAGCAAGGAGGGGGACGGTAGATTTGGCTACACCTTC
cdr3_aa: CASKEGDGRFGYTF
j_call: TRBJ1-2
v_call: TRBV12-3/TRBV12-4
d_call: -
clone_size: many

cdr3_nt: TGCAGTGCCCCTGCTAAGCGAATGGAAGAGCAGTACTTC
cdr3_aa: CSAPAKRMEEQYF
j_call: TRBJ2-7
v_call: TRBV20-1
d_call: -
clone_size: -

cdr3_nt: TGCAGCGGCCTCCTCGGGACAGATGCAAATCAGCCCCAGCATTTT
cdr3_aa: CSGLLGTDANQPQHF
j_call: TRBJ1-5
v_call: TRBV29-1
d_call: TRBD1
clone_size: few

cdr3_nt: TGTGCCAGCAGTTTGCCCCCGGCGGGGGGGCTGGTCACAGATACGCAGTATTTT
cdr3_aa: CASSLPPAGGLVTDTQYF
j_call: TRBJ2-3
v_call: TRBV12-3/TRBV12-4
d_call: TRBD2
clone_size: many

cdr3_nt: TGTGCCAGCAGCCAGGGGCTGGTAGCGGGGAACCTCCAAGAGACCCAGTACTTC
cdr3_aa: CASSQGLVAGNLQETQYF
j_call: TRBJ2-5
v_call: TRBV14
d_call: TRBD2
clone_size: many

cdr3_nt: TGTGCCAGCAGCTTGAGACTAGCGGGGGGGCTAAGTTCCTACGAGCAGTACTTC
cdr3_aa: CASSLRLAGGLSSYEQYF
j_call: TRBJ2-7
v_call: TRBV5-5
d_call: TRBD2
clone_size: many

cdr3_nt: TGTGCCAGCGGGTCAGGCGATGAAATAGCGGGGATAGGTACGCAGTATTTT
cdr3_aa: CASGSGDEIAGIGTQYF
j_call: TRBJ2-3
v_call: TRBV27
d_call: TRBD2
clone_size: few

cdr3_nt: TGTGCCAGCACCTTAGCGGGGGGGATCAATGAGCAGTTCTTC
cdr3_aa: CASTLAGGINEQFF
j_call: TRBJ2-1
v_call: TRBV6-6
d_call: TRBD2
clone_size: few

cdr3_nt: TGTGCTAGTGGTTCCGCCCAGGGAAGCAATTCACCCCTCCACTTT
cdr3_aa: CASGSAQGSNSPLHF
j_call: TRBJ1-6
v_call: TRBV12-5
d_call: -
clone_size: many

cdr3_nt: TGTGCCAGCAGCCAACATGTAGCGGGAGATTTGTCCTACGAGCAGTACTTC
cdr3_aa: CASSQHVAGDLSYEQYF
j_call: TRBJ2-7
v_call: TRBV4-2
d_call: TRBD2
clone_size: few

cdr3_nt: TGTGCCAGTAGTATAGAAGCAGGGTGGCCCACCGGGGAGCTGTTTTTT
cdr3_aa: CASSIEAGWPTGELFF
j_call: TRBJ2-2
v_call: TRBV19
d_call: -
clone_size: -

cdr3_nt: TGTGCCAGCAGATCTCCCGGAGGGAATTCACCCCTCCACTTT
cdr3_aa: CASRSPGGNSPLHF
j_call: TRBJ1-6
v_call: TRBV6-2/TRBV6-3
d_call: -
clone_size: -

cdr3_nt: TGTGCCAGCAGTTACACGACAGCAAATGAAAAACTGTTTTTT
cdr3_aa: CASSYTTANEKLFF
j_call: TRBJ1-4
v_call: TRBV6-6
d_call: -
clone_size: few

cdr3_nt: TGTGCCAGCAGTCCTTTCATGAACACTGAAGCTTTCTTT
cdr3_aa: CASSPFMNTEAFF
j_call: TRBJ1-1
v_call: TRBV7-2
d_call: -
clone_size: many

cdr3_nt: TGTGCCACCAGTGCGGGGACAGGGTTATACGAGCAGTACTTC
cdr3_aa: CATSAGTGLYEQYF
j_call: TRBJ2-7
v_call: TRBV24-1
d_call: TRBD1
clone_size: -

cdr3_nt: TGTGCAAGCAGCTTAGGGCCCGGAACTAGCAATCAGCCCAAGCATTTT
cdr3_aa: CASSLGPGTSNQPKHF
j_call: TRBJ1-5
v_call: TRBV7-2
d_call: -
clone_size: -

cdr3_nt: TGTGCCAGCAGCCCGACAGGGACGGGTGAAAAACTGTTTTTT
cdr3_aa: CASSPTGTGEKLFF
j_call: TRBJ1-4
v_call: TRBV7-3
d_call: TRBD1
clone_size: few

cdr3_nt: TGCAGTGCTAGAGTCTTGGCAACCAACTATGGCTACACCTTC
cdr3_aa: CSARVLATNYGYTF
j_call: TRBJ1-2
v_call: TRBV20-1
d_call: -
clone_size: -

cdr3_nt: TGTGCCAGCAGCCAGCCGGGACAGCCTAACTATGGCTACACCTTC
cdr3_aa: CASSQPGQPNYGYTF
j_call: TRBJ1-2
v_call: TRBV3-1
d_call: TRBD1
clone_size: -

cdr3_nt: TGTGCCAGCAGGTCTTCCCCGGGACTACCCTCAGATACGCAGTATTTT
cdr3_aa: CASRSSPGLPSDTQYF
j_call: TRBJ2-3
v_call: TRBV27
d_call: TRBD2
clone_size: few

cdr3_nt: TGTGCCAGCGGGGCCTATGGCTACACCTTC
cdr3_aa: CASGAYGYTF
j_call: TRBJ1-2
v_call: TRBV7-9
d_call: -
clone_size: -

cdr3_nt: TGTGCCAGCAGTGGGGACCCCTACAATGAGCAGTTCTTC
cdr3_aa: CASSGDPYNEQFF
j_call: TRBJ2-1
v_call: TRBV12-3/TRBV12-4
d_call: -
clone_size: few

cdr3_nt: TGTGCCAGCAGCCCTGATGGGCTAGCGGGGAATGAGCAGTTCTTC
cdr3_aa: CASSPDGLAGNEQFF
j_call: TRBJ2-1
v_call: TRBV7-8
d_call: TRBD2
clone_size: many

cdr3_nt: TGTGCCAGCAGTACACCGATCGTCGATCAGGGAACCCTCTACGAGCAGTACTTC
cdr3_aa: CASSTPIVDQGTLYEQYF
j_call: TRBJ2-7
v_call: TRBV28
d_call: -
clone_size: many